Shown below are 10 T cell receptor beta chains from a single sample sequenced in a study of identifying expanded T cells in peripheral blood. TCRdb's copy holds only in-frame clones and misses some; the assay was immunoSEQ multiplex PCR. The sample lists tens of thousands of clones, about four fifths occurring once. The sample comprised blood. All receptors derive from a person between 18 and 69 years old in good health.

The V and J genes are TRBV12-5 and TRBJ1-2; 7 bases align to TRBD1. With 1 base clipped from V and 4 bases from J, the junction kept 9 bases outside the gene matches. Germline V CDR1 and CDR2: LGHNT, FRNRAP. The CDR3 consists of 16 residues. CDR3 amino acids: CASGLETTGVRYGYTF. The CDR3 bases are TGTGCTAGTGGTTTGGAAACCACAGGGGTGCGCTATGGCTACACCTTC.

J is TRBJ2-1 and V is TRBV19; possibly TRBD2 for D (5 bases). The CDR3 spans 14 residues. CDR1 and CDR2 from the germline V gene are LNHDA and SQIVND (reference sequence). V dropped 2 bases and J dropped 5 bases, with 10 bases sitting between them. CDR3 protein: CASSIPAGNNEQFF. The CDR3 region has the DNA TGTGCCAGTAGTATACCCGCCGGGAACAATGAGCAGTTCTTC.

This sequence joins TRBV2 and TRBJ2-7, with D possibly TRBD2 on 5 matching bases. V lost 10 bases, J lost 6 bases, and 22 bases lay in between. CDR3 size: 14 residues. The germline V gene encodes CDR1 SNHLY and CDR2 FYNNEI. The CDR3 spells CATLATREDSEQYV. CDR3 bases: TGTGCCACCCTCGCAACCCGCGAGGACTCCGAGCAGTACGTC.

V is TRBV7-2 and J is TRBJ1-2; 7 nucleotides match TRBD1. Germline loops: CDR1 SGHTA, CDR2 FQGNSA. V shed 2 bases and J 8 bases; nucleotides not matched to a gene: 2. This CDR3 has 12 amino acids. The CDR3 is CASSLTGVGYTF. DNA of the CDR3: TGTGCCAGCAGCTTAACAGGGGTCGGCTACACCTTC.

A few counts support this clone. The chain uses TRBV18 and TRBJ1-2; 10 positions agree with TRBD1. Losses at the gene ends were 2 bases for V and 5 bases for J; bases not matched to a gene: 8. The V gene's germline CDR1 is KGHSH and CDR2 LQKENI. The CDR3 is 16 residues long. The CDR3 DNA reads TGTGCCAGCTCACCAAAGGCGGGACAGGGGTCATATGGCTACACCTTC. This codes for CASSPKAGQGSYGYTF.

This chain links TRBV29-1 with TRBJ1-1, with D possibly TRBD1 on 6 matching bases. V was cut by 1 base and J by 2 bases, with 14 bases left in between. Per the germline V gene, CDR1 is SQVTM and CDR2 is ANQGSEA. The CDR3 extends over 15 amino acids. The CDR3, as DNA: TGCAGCGTTGAAGGAAGGGGGGGCCCAAACACTGAAGCTTTCTTT. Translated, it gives CSVEGRGGPNTEAFF. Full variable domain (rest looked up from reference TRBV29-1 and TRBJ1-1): SAVISQKPSRDICQRGTSLTIQCQVDSQVTMMFWYRQQPGQSLTLIATANQGSEATYESGFVIDKFPISRPNLTFSTLTVSNMSPEDSSIYLCSVEGRGGPNTEAFFGQGTRLTVV.

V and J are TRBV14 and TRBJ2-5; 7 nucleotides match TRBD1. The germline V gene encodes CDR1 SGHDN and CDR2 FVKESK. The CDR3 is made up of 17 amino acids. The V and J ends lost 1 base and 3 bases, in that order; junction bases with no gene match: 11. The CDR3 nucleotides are TGTGCCAGCAGCCAAGGGTCCGGGACAGTTTCCGAAGAGACCCAGTACTTC. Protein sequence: CASSQGSGTVSEETQYF. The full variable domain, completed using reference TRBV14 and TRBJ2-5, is EAGVTQFPSHSVIEKGQTVTLRCDPISGHDNLYWYRRVMGKEIKFLLHFVKESKQDESGMPNNRFLAERTGGTYSTLKVQPAELEDSGVYFCASSQGSGTVSEETQYFGPGTRLLVL.

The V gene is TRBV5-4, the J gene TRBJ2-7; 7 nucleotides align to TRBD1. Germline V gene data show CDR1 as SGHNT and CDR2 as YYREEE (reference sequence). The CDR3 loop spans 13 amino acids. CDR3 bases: TGTGCCAGCAGCCTAGACAGGGATTACGGGCAGTACGTC. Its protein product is CASSLDRDYGQYV.

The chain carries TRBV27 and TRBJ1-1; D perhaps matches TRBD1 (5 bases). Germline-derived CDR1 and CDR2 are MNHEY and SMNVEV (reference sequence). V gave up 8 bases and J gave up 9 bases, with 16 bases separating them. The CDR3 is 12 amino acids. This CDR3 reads CASGPHRKQAFF. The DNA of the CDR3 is TGTGCCAGCGGACCCCACAGGAAACAAGCTTTCTTT.

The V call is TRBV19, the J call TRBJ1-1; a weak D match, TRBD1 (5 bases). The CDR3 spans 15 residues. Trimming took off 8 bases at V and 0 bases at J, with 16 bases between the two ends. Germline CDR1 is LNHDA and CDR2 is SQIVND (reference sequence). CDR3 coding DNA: TGTGCCAGTCGGCGCAGGGTCGATATGAACACTGAAGCTTTCTTT. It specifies CASRRRVDMNTEAFF. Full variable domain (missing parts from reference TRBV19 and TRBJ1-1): DGGITQSPKYLFRKEGQNVTLSCEQNLNHDAMYWYRQDPGQGLRLIYYSQIVNDFQKGDIAEGYSVSREKKESFPLTVTSAQKNPTAFYLCASRRRVDMNTEAFFGQGTRLTVV.